This T cell receptor beta chain comes out of a study of T cells in Graves' hyperthyroidism and ophthalmopathy. Amplified TCR beta CDR3 regions derived from RNA transcripts. HTBI primers were employed in a first-round RT-PCR of the TCR CDR3. One entry per CDR3 protein results from TCRdb running MiXCR on the multiplex PCR reads. Of hundreds of thousands of distinct CDR3 sequences in the sample, approximately 15% are singletons; the top ten hold 2.5% to 4%. Study-wide findings and caveats: Most clonotypes expanded in thyroid above 0.001 were likewise present in blood.

This clonotype occurred a few times. Its antigen remains unknown. Germline V gene sequence: CDR1 SGHTA, CDR2 FQGNSA. The CDR3 sequence is 12 residues long. The ends were cut back, 4 bases at V and 7 bases at J, with 5 bases in the middle. Those patients with uncontrolled infection, other autoimmune disease, pregnancy or lactation were excluded. Diagnosing involved the use of clinical symptoms, serum thyroxine and TRAb, thyroid ultrasound and orbital computed tomography. From approximately 9.3 ml of fresh peripheral blood, PBMCs were isolated. Sequences were obtained from blood. The TCR originated in a woman aged 40 to 50 with Graves' ophthalmopathy. The chain has TRBV7-2 and TRBJ1-6; D remains unclear. The CDR3 sequence: CASSSWNSPLHF. CDR3 nucleotide sequence: TGTGCCAGCAGCTCTTGGAATTCACCCCTCCACTTT.